This T cell receptor beta chain appears in the sequencing data of a study of T-cell reconstitution after alpha-beta-depleted transplantation in children. Molecular barcoding with unique molecular identifiers was used for the TCRbeta library. TCRdb redid the calling of the PCR reads with MiXCR, one entry per CDR3 protein. Among around 600,000 distinct CDR3 sequences, approximately 17% were seen once, and the ten largest hold over 0.95%. Germline lookup yields CDR1 MRHNA and CDR2 SNTAGT. V was cut by 2 bases and J by 6 bases, with 10 bases left in between. The CDR3 is 13 amino acids. The sample here was PBMCs from the stem cell graft donor, taken from the stem cell graft. This chain uses TRBV6-4 with TRBJ1-2; D call uncertain. The sequence was obtained from a human donor who donated a stem cell graft to a child with acute myeloid leukemia. This CDR3 reads CASSDEGSHGYTF. CDR3 sequence (DNA): TGTGCCAGCAGTGACGAGGGTTCGCATGGCTACACCTTC.